The source of this T cell receptor (beta chain) is a study of CD8+ T cells in alopecia areata (dated by TCRdb to between 2017 and 2018). At the level of the whole study: The treated patients, all with moderate-to-severe alopecia areata, were enrolled in an open-label pilot trial of oral tofacitinib given at 5 to 10 mg twice daily. Biopsies were taken from tofacitinib-treated patients at baseline and at 4 and 24 weeks of treatment, and a later scalp biopsy was taken in several of the tofacitinib-treated patients. Scalp tissue and sorted CD4+ and CD8+ peripheral blood T cells from patchy and totalis/universalis alopecia areata patients and from healthy controls were covered by human TCRbeta sequencing. TCRbeta CDR3 regions were amplified by immunoSEQ multiplex PCR with 35 Vbeta forward and 13 Jbeta reverse primers. RNA came from the PAXgene miRNA kit for fixed scalp, the miRNeasy kit for PBMCs, and the RNeasy kit for mouse skin. Patients stayed on tofacitinib for 6 to 18 months and then had 6 months of follow-up off drug so that delayed response and recurrence could be assessed. Clonality in the scalp was compared among normal scalp (n=4), patchy alopecia areata scalp (n=8), and alopecia totalis/universalis scalp (n=8). In both human patients and the C3H/HeJ mouse model, the study applied high-throughput TCRbeta sequencing to look at T cell clonal expansion in alopecia areata. What the research found in general, with its limitations: Lesional scalp, especially in alopecia totalis/universalis, showed higher clonality and more expanded CD8+ clones than normal scalp, suggesting antigenic drive. Shared TCR sequences between patients were less evident than in mice, which may be partly attributable to HLA diversity in the patient population. Scalp TCR repertoire analysis is complicated because resident alphabeta T cells in normal human skin are also sequenced, whereas mouse skin is dominated by gammadelta T cells.

The method was the immunoSEQ multiplex PCR assay. For TCR sequencing, RNA was extracted from every sample and reverse transcribed into cDNA to serve as template. SuperScript III was used for first-strand cDNA synthesis, primed with a 2:1 mix of oligo-dT and random hexamers. Amplification bias was assessed with a synthetic immune receptor repertoire, and residual bias was removed computationally. In the paper's pipeline: Raw reads were preprocessed for error removal, and CDR3 was defined according to IMGT conventions as running from the conserved cysteine to phenylalanine. Clonality was computed by normalizing Shannon entropy by log2 of the number of productive unique TCRs and subtracting the result from 1. CD4 or CD8 identity of scalp clones was inferred by cross-referencing scalp TCRbeta sequences with sorted blood CD4 and CD8 repertoires. Not all clones reach the TCRdb copy of this immuneACCESS table, which keeps in-frame sequences only. Checked studies attribute under half of the gap to unresolved V genes and leave the rest unexplained. V, J and clone size reflect that table, while D and trimming were determined from the DNA. In this sample the table shows about 97,000 clones, less than 50% of which occur a single time. The ten biggest clones cover 1% to 1.5% of the sample.

Worth noting for this clone: Its specific antigen is unknown. No qualities accompany the bases; no much larger clone lies one base away.

From alopecia areata patients, peripheral blood was collected along with lesional scalp punch biopsies. PBMCs were separated by density centrifugation and stained for CD3, CD4 and CD8, after which CD4+ and CD8+ T cells were sorted on a FACSAria. Between the V and J ends, shortened by 3 bases and 1 base respectively, the junction contains 15 bases. Inclusive of the bounding cysteine and phenylalanine, the CDR3 is 15 residues long. The DNA shown is the 45-base CDR3, in frame from base 1. CDR1 and CDR2, per the germline V gene (reference sequence), are GTSNPN and SVGIG. Recombination joined TRBV30 with TRBJ2-5, and TRBD2 may be the D gene, going by 5 matching bases. Sequencing input: CD4+ T cells sorted from blood. The source of this sequence is a human donor with alopecia areata. The CDR3 reads CAWSTGNGVQETQYF. The DNA is TGTGCCTGGAGCACCGGGAATGGGGTCCAAGAGACCCAGTACTTC. Outside the CDR3, residues come from the reference TRBV30 and TRBJ2-5 proteins, so the full variable domain is: SQTIHQWPATLVQPVGSPLSLECTVEGTSNPNLYWYRQAAGRGLQLLFYSVGIGQISSEVPQNLSASRPQDRQFILSSKKLLLSDSGFYLCAWSTGNGVQETQYFGPGTRLLVL.